This T cell receptor beta chain was profiled in a study of shared clonotypes between healthy human individuals. Overall study results and limits: Memory subsets had estimated richness that was generally smaller than that of naive subsets. In a few donors, around 5.5% of naive CD4 clonotypes appeared in common. It was expected that sequencing depth would affect clonotype sharing among donors.

As for this clone: The antigen remains unidentified.

Trimming removed 10 bases from V and 2 bases from J, with 12 bases in between. Germline V gives CDR1 MNHNY, CDR2 SVGAGI (reference sequence). The CDR3 length is 13 residues. Assay used: immunoSEQ multiplex PCR; TCRdb lists only in-frame clones, some missing. Among approximately 980,000 clones listed, over 75% were seen once. The sample taken for sequencing was memory CD4+ T cells sorted from blood. The subset is: CD45RA-negative fraction. The receptor comes from a man between 18 and 29 years old in good health. The chain links TRBV6-6 to TRBJ2-1; a weak D match, TRBD1 (5 bases). CDR3 bases: TGTGCCATCGGCAGGGTTACCTACAATGAGCAGTTCTTC. This sequence encodes CAIGRVTYNEQFF.